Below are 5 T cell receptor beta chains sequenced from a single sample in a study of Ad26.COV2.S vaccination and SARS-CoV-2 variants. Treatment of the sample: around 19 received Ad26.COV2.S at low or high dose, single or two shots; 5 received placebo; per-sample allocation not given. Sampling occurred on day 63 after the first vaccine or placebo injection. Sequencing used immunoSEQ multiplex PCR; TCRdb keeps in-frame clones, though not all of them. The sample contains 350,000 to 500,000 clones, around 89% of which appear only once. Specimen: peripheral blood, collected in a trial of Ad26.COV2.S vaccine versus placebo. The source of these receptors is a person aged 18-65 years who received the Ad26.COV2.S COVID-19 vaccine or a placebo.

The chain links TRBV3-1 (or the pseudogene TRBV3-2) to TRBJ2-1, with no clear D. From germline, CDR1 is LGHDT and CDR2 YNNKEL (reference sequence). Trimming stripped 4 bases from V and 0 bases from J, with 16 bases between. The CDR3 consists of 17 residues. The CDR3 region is CASSPRTTFYSYNEQFF. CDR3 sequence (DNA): TGTGCCAGCAGCCCCCGCACTACATTTTACTCCTACAATGAGCAGTTCTTC.

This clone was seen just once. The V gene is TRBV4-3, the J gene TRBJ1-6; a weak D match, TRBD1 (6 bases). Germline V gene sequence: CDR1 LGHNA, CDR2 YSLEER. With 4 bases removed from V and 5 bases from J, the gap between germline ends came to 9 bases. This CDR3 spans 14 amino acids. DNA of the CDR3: TGCGCCAGCAGCCGCGACAGGAATAATTCACCCCTCCACTTT. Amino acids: CASSRDRNNSPLHF.

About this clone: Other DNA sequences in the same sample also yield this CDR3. The CDR3 DNA follows: TGTGCCAGCAGTTACTCGCGGGCCGGGGAGCTGTTTTTT. Translating it yields CASSYSRAGELFF. The chain uses TRBV6-5 and TRBJ2-2; D might be TRBD2 (5 bases). V was clipped by 0 bases and J by 6 bases, with 5 bases between them. CDR1 is MNHEY, CDR2 SVGAGI, per germline. This CDR3 region has 13 residues.

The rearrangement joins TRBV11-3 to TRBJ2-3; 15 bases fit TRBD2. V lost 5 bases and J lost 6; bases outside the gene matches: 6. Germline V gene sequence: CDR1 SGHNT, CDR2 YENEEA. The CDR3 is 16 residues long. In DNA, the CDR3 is TGTGCCAGCAGCCAGGGACTAGCGGGGGGCCAGGATACGCAGTATTTT. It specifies CASSQGLAGGQDTQYF.

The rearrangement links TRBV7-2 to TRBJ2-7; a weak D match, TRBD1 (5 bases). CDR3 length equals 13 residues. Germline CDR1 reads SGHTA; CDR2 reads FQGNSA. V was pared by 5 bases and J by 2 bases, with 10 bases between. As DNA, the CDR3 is TGTGCCAGCAGCACAAGGGGCCCCTACGAGCAGTACTTC. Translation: CASSTRGPYEQYF.